Below, 25 T cell receptor beta chains from the same sample are listed, as sequenced in a study of T cell repertoires in cytomegalovirus infection. Using its own MiXCR run on the reads, TCRdb lists one record per CDR3 protein. The table lists roughly 600,000 distinct CDR3 sequences, approximately 24% of them singletons. Input material: CD8+ T cells from PBMCs. All receptors come from a human donor in good health (CMV status not recorded). Some clones in this sample may be carry-over from other donors' samples.

The chain employs TRBV28 and TRBJ2-7; no clear D gene. Between the trimmed V and J ends, which lost 3 bases and 3 bases, there was a span of 9 bases. Germline lookup yields CDR1 MDHEN and CDR2 SYDVKM. The CDR3 contains 13 residues. The CDR3 reads CASSLGGDYEQYV. CDR3 coding DNA: TGTGCCAGCAGTTTGGGTGGGGACTACGAGCAGTACGTC.

The chain links TRBV6-5 to TRBJ2-7, with a possible D match to TRBD1 (5 bases). In germline, CDR1 is MNHEY, CDR2 SVGAGI. The CDR3 length is 14 residues. The V end lost 10 bases, the J end lost 3 bases, and 19 bases lay between the germline ends. CDR3 coding DNA: TGTGCCAACAGCCCAGGGTCGACTTTCTACGAGCAGTACGTC. Translating gives CANSPGSTFYEQYV.

Ten or more counts support this clonotype. The V call is TRBV28, the J call TRBJ1-4; D might be TRBD1 (5 bases). The V gene's germline CDR1 is MDHEN and CDR2 SYDVKM. V lost 4 bases to trimming and J lost 4 bases, with 10 bases between them. This CDR3 has 14 residues. CDR3 sequence reads: CASSSRQGNEKLFF. For the CDR3, the DNA is TGTGCCAGCAGTTCCCGCCAGGGTAATGAAAAACTGTTTTTT. The full variable domain, in which reference TRBV28 and TRBJ1-4 provide the parts outside the CDR3, is DVKVTQSSRYLVKRTGEKVFLECVQDMDHENMFWYRQDPGLGLRLIYFSYDVKMKEKGDIPEGYSVSREKKERFSLILESASTNQTSMYLCASSSRQGNEKLFFGSGTQLSVL.

The chain is built from TRBV2 and TRBJ2-4; perhaps TRBD1 as D (5 bases). CDR1 and CDR2 (germline): SNHLY, FYNNEI. The CDR3 loop spans 11 amino acids. V dropped 10 bases and J dropped 5 bases, with 9 bases sitting between them. The CDR3 nucleotides are TGTGCCAACCAGGGCCAAAACATTCAGTACTTC. It is translated as CANQGQNIQYF. Full variable domain (rest looked up from reference TRBV2 and TRBJ2-4): EPEVTQTPSHQVTQMGQEVILRCVPISNHLYFYWYRQILGQKVEFLVSFYNNEISEKSEIFDDQFSVERPDGSNFTLKIRSTKLEDSAMYFCANQGQNIQYFGAGTRLSVL.

The chain has TRBV29-1 and TRBJ2-1; tentatively, D is TRBD2 (5 bases). Germline loops: CDR1 SQVTM, CDR2 ANQGSEA. V was clipped by 5 bases and J by 6 bases, with 11 bases between them. The length of the CDR3 is 12 residues. CDR3 loop: CSVPDYPNEQFF. In DNA, the CDR3 is TGCAGCGTTCCTGACTACCCCAATGAGCAGTTCTTC.

Only a few counts were recorded for this clonotype. V and J are TRBV6-5 and TRBJ1-4; no clear D. Germline CDR1 is MNHEY and CDR2 is SVGAGI. CDR3 size: 16 residues. Deletions cut 5 bases from V and 0 bases from J, with 13 bases between. As DNA, the CDR3 is TGTGCCAGCAGTAATACAGCAATTGCAACTAATGAAAAACTGTTTTTT. Protein sequence: CASSNTAIATNEKLFF.

At least ten counts were recorded for this clonotype. V gene TRBV6-6 combines with J gene TRBJ1-1; D unresolved. This CDR3 spans 12 amino acids. Looked up from germline, CDR1 is MNHNY and CDR2 is SVGAGI (reference sequence). V lost 6 bases to trimming and J lost 7 bases, with 12 bases between them. DNA of the CDR3: TGTGCCAGCAGCCCCGGACGTAATGAAGCTTTCTTT. Protein sequence: CASSPGRNEAFF.

V usage is TRBV4-1 and J usage is TRBJ1-4; unclear D gene. Germline V gives CDR1 MGHRA, CDR2 YSYEKL. The length of the CDR3 is 16 residues. Trimming shortened V by 2 bases and J by 0 bases, and 10 bases separated the two germline ends. The CDR3: CASSQSNRATNEKLFF. DNA of the CDR3: TGCGCCAGCAGCCAATCCAACAGAGCAACTAATGAAAAACTGTTTTTT.

Only a few counts were recorded for this clonotype. The chain couples TRBV10-1 to TRBJ1-1; no definite D call. The CDR3 runs to 15 residues. Germline values: CDR1 WNHNN, CDR2 SYGVQD (reference sequence). V was clipped by 3 bases and J by 4 bases, with 15 bases between them. The CDR3 sequence is CASSDRRAAGTEAFF. The CDR3 DNA reads TGCGCCAGCAGTGACCGGAGGGCCGCGGGCACTGAAGCTTTCTTT.

This clonotype occurred a few times. V usage is TRBV29-1 and J usage is TRBJ2-1; 7 bases match TRBD1. The CDR3 is made up of 14 amino acids. The J segment lost 2 bases and the V segment lost 3 bases, leaving 4 bases of the junction unmatched. Germline-derived CDR1 and CDR2 are SQVTM and ANQGSEA. DNA for the CDR3: TGCAGCGTTGATGAGACAGGGACCTACAATGAGCAGTTCTTC. Translating gives CSVDETGTYNEQFF.

The chain employs TRBV20-1 and TRBJ2-7; possibly TRBD1 for D (6 bases). V was trimmed by 0 bases and J by 2 bases, leaving 14 bases between them. Germline V gene lookup returns CDR1 DFQATT and CDR2 SNEGSKA (reference sequence). CDR3 size: 15 residues. In DNA form, the CDR3 reads TGCAGTGCTAGAGATCCACAGGGTAATGCCTACGAGCAGTACTTC. This gives the protein CSARDPQGNAYEQYF.

J is TRBJ1-2 and V is TRBV9; D ambiguous. V gave up 1 base and J gave up 8 bases, with 12 bases separating them. Germline V lookup: CDR1 SGDLS, CDR2 YYNGEE. The CDR3 extends over 13 amino acids. The CDR3 spells CASSVNPERGYTF. As DNA, the CDR3 is TGTGCCAGCAGCGTAAATCCCGAGCGGGGCTACACCTTC. The full variable domain, its missing parts supplied by reference TRBV9 and TRBJ1-2, is DSGVTQTPKHLITATGQRVTLRCSPRSGDLSVYWYQQSLDQGLQFLIQYYNGEERAKGNILERFSAQQFPDLHSELNLSSLELGDSALYFCASSVNPERGYTFGSGTRLTVV.

This clonotype was seen more than once but under ten times. CDR3 in amino acids: CASSLEETGELFF. In DNA, the CDR3 is TGTGCCAGCAGCTTAGAAGAAACCGGGGAGCTGTTTTTT. The genes are TRBV7-9 and TRBJ2-2; D unclear. V dropped 1 base and J dropped 5 bases, with 5 bases sitting between them. CDR3 length: 13 residues. Per germline, CDR1 SEHNR and CDR2 FQNEAQ (reference sequence).

This clonotype was detected only a few times. The chain uses TRBV25-1 and TRBJ2-3; 8 bases are shared with TRBD2. Germline trimming cut 1 base from V and 4 bases from J; bases unmatched to any gene: 4. Germline-derived CDR1 and CDR2 are MGHDK and SYGVNS. The CDR3 consists of 15 residues. CDR3: CASSESGGAPDTQYF. The CDR3 bases are TGTGCCAGCAGTGAATCGGGGGGGGCCCCAGATACGCAGTATTTT.

This clonotype came up many times. The rearrangement uses TRBV7-9 and TRBJ2-2, with unresolved D. CDR3 length equals 14 residues. Trimming left V 6 bases short and J 5 bases short, with 13 bases between. CDR1 and CDR2 from the germline V gene are SEHNR and FQNEAQ (reference sequence). DNA of the CDR3: TGTGCCAGCAGTCCTAAAGGACGGACCGGGGAGCTGTTTTTT. This gives the protein CASSPKGRTGELFF.

The chain links TRBV20-1 to TRBJ1-6; weak D call: TRBD1 (6 bases). Germline values: CDR1 DFQATT, CDR2 SNEGSKA (reference sequence). The V and J ends lost 4 bases and 8 bases respectively, with 24 bases between them. The CDR3 extends over 17 amino acids. CDR3 sequence reads: CSATSRDKRSGDSPLHF. The CDR3 DNA reads as TGCAGTGCTACTTCCCGGGACAAGCGTTCAGGGGATTCACCCCTCCACTTT.

This clonotype was recorded many times. The chain recombines TRBV7-8 with TRBJ2-1; 13 bases agree with TRBD2. The germline gives CDR1 SGHVS, CDR2 FQNEAQ. This CDR3 contains 15 residues. V was pared by 5 bases and J by 5 bases, with 3 bases of the junction left unmatched. The chain's CDR3 is CASSVGLAGDNEQFF. Here the CDR3 DNA reads TGTGCCAGCAGCGTAGGACTAGCGGGAGACAATGAGCAGTTCTTC.

This chain connects TRBV6-4 to TRBJ2-3; 9 positions agree with TRBD1. The CDR3 covers 15 residues. J lost 7 bases, V lost 6 bases, and 11 bases had no gene match. Germline CDR1 reads MRHNA; CDR2 reads SNTAGT. The DNA of the CDR3 is TGTGCCAGCAGCCAAACAATACAGGGGGCGCATACGCAGTATTTT. This gives the protein CASSQTIQGAHTQYF.

In its sample, this clonotype was seen a few times. The chain has TRBV5-1 and TRBJ2-7; TRBD1 matches at 9 bases. The CDR3 spans 15 residues. Per germline, CDR1 SGHRS and CDR2 YFSETQ. The J segment lost 5 bases and the V segment lost 5 bases, leaving 11 bases of the junction unmatched. The CDR3 sequence is CASSTGQGTGDEQYV. As DNA, the CDR3 is TGCGCCAGCAGTACTGGACAGGGGACGGGCGACGAGCAGTACGTC.

The chain joins TRBV3-1 to TRBJ1-2; TRBD1 aligns across 8 bases. This CDR3 spans 15 amino acids. Germline trimming cut 0 bases from V and 4 bases from J; bases unmatched to any gene: 4. Germline lookup yields CDR1 LGHDT and CDR2 YNNKEL (reference sequence). For the CDR3, the DNA is TGTGCCAGCAGCCAAGAGTCAGGGGGCGGCTATGGCTACACCTTC. Its protein product is CASSQESGGGYGYTF. The complete variable domain, with remaining parts taken from reference TRBV3-1 and TRBJ1-2, reads DTAVSQTPKYLVTQMGNDKSIKCEQNLGHDTMYWYKQDSKKFLKIMFSYNNKELIINETVPNRFSPKSPDKAHLNLHINSLELGDSAVYFCASSQESGGGYGYTFGSGTRLTVV.

This chain joins TRBV28 and TRBJ2-1; TRBD2 aligns across 12 bases. Germline V lookup: CDR1 MDHEN, CDR2 SYDVKM. J lost 5 bases, V lost 6 bases, and 5 bases had no gene match. The CDR3 has 15 amino acids. CDR3: CASSPSGGADNEQFF. As DNA, the CDR3 is TGTGCCAGCAGCCCTAGCGGGGGGGCTGACAATGAGCAGTTCTTC.

This clonotype appeared many times. The rearrangement uses TRBV7-6 and TRBJ2-7; weak D call: TRBD1 (5 bases). CDR3 length: 17 residues. With 3 bases removed from V and 0 bases from J, the gap between germline ends came to 18 bases. The germline V gene encodes CDR1 SGHVS and CDR2 FNYEAQ. CDR3: CASSFAETEPSSYEQYF. DNA for the CDR3: TGTGCCAGCAGCTTCGCGGAGACAGAACCGAGCTCCTACGAGCAGTACTTC.

The chain is built from TRBV7-6 and TRBJ2-7; no clear D. Trimming took off 4 bases at V and 3 bases at J, with 10 bases between the two ends. The CDR3 totals 13 residues. Germline-derived CDR1 and CDR2 are SGHVS and FNYEAQ. The CDR3 DNA is TGTGCCAGCAGCTCCCGTCTGCGCTACGAGCAGTACTTC. This encodes CASSSRLRYEQYF. The whole variable domain, remainder taken from reference TRBV7-6 and TRBJ2-7, is GAGVSQSPRYKVTKRGQDVALRCDPISGHVSLYWYRQALGQGPEFLTYFNYEAQQDKSGLPNDRFSAERPEGSISTLTIQRTEQRDSAMYRCASSSRLRYEQYFGPGTRLTVT.

Points on this clonotype: A single base separates this from a much larger clone, so it may be a read error. The rearrangement joins TRBV7-8 to TRBJ2-1; 8 positions match TRBD2. Germline values: CDR1 SGHVS, CDR2 FQNEAQ. With V trimmed by 5 bases and J by 6 bases, 12 bases remained unmatched. The CDR3 contains 16 residues. The chain's CDR3 is CASSPVGTRVSNEQFF. CDR3 coding DNA: TGTGCCAGCAGCCCCGTCGGGACTAGAGTTTCCAATGAGCAGTTCTTC.

This clonotype has more than one count but fewer than ten. The chain carries TRBV6-5 and TRBJ2-2; TRBD1 matches at 11 bases. The junction had 3 bases not matched to a gene; V was cut back by 1 base and J by 5 bases. The germline gives CDR1 MNHEY, CDR2 SVGAGI. CDR3 size: 16 residues. The CDR3 loop is CASSYWGTGGTGELFF. The CDR3 DNA reads TGTGCCAGCAGTTACTGGGGGACAGGGGGGACCGGGGAGCTGTTTTTT.